This entry is about one T cell receptor (beta chain). These data are taken from a study of blood T cell repertoires in COVID-19. The assay was immunoSEQ multiplex PCR, and TCRdb's table has in-frame clones only and misses some. The sample has 330,000 or so clones; roughly 90% are singletons. The source of this sequence is a woman aged 30 to 39 who had been exposed to COVID-19. The sample taken for sequencing was PBMCs or T cells enriched from blood (not recorded which).

The CDR3 bases are TGTGCCAGCAGCCGCCAGGGGGGCTATGGCTACACCTTC. Amino acids: CASSRQGGYGYTF. The V and J genes are TRBV14 and TRBJ1-2, with 7 nucleotides matching TRBD1. Per the germline V gene, CDR1 is SGHDN and CDR2 is FVKESK. This CDR3 is built from 13 residues. The J segment lost 4 bases and the V segment lost 4 bases, leaving 3 bases of the junction unmatched.